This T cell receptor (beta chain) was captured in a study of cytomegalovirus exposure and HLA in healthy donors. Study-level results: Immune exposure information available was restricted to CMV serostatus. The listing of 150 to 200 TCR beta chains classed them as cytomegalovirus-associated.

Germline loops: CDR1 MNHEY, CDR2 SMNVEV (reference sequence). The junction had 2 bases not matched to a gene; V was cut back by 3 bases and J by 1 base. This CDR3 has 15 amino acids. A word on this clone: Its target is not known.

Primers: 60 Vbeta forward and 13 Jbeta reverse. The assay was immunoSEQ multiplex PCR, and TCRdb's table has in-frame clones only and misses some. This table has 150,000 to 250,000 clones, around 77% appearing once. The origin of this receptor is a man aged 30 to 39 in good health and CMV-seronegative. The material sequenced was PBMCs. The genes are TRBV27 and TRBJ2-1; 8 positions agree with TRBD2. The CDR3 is CASSFSGISYNEQFF. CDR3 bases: TGTGCCAGCAGTTTTAGCGGGATATCCTACAATGAGCAGTTCTTC.